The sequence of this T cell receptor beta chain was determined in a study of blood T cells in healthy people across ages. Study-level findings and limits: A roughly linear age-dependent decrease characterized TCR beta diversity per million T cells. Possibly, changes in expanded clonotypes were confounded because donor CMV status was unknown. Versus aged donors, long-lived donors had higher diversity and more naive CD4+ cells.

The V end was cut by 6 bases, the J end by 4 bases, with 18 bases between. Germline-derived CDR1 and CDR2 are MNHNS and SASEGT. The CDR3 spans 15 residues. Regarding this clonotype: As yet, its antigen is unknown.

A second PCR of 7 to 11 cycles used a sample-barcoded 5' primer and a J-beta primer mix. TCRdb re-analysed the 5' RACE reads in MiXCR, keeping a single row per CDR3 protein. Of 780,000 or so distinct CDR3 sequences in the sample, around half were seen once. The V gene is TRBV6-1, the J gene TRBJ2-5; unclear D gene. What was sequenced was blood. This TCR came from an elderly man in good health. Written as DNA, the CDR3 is TGTGCCAGCAGCCGACCGAAAATGGTATCAGAGACCCAGTACTTC. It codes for CASSRPKMVSETQYF.